The TCR beta chain described here comes from a study of blood T cell repertoires in COVID-19 (dated by TCRdb to about 2020). Turning to the overall study: Samples covering the acute and convalescent phases of COVID-19 were provided by collaborators in the United States, Italy and Spain. The prospective study material was composed of cDNA or gDNA derived from T cells, B-cell-depleted T cells, or PBMCs. Subjects who had been exposed to COVID-19, were actively infected with it, or had recovered from it provided the deeply sampled blood TCRbeta repertoires that made up the dataset. The repertoires were made available in a free public database intended to serve as a resource for research on the immune response to SARS-CoV-2. Samples were obtained from the ongoing ImmuneRACE study (first 160 participants) and from 1,000 to 1,500 subjects provided by 6 global collaborators. A de-identified subject ID, COVID-19 status, age in years and sex were almost always included in the sample metadata. Where available, HLA class I and class II types were obtained from metadata supplied by the sample provider rather than from assay-based typing.

Whole blood was collected in K2EDTA tubes by collaborating institutions according to the institutions' own protocols. Collaborator samples were shipped for TCRbeta analysis as frozen whole blood, isolated PBMCs, or DNA extracted from either sample type. Paper-wide results and their limitations: The quantity of clinical and demographic metadata differed by source and by participant and was supplied without curation.

TCRbeta CDR3 regions were amplified from genomic DNA using the immunoSEQ Assay, a bias-controlled multiplex PCR. Per the source publication's procedure: Nucleated cell counts per sample were estimated from amplification of reference gene primers within the assay. To quantify the absolute abundance of each unique TCRbeta CDR3 rearrangement, sequence reads were collapsed and filtered. For each sample, productive Simpson clonality was calculated by taking the square root of Simpson's diversity index across productive rearrangements. Sourced from immuneACCESS, this table was stored by TCRdb with only in-frame sequences that have V and J called. A share of the clones is absent; for the studies checked, an unresolved V gene accounts for under half, and the remainder has no known explanation. The DNA was the basis for D and trimming; V, J and clone size are from that table. A total of 68,000 or so clones appear in this sample, 80% to 90% of them only once. The ten largest clones capture 8.2% of the sample.

V is shortened by 9 bases, J by 3 bases, and the region joining them spans 12 bases. Taken from the germline V gene (reference sequence), the CDR1 and CDR2 loops are LNHDA and SQIVND. From the cysteine through the phenylalanine, the CDR3 covers 13 amino acids. Left in the record is the CDR3 DNA by itself, 39 bases read in frame from the first base. A remark on this clone: What this receptor recognizes is not known. No base quality values were provided; no much bigger clone lies one nucleotide off.

Specimen: peripheral blood. The sequence was collected from a man aged 50-59 years with active COVID-19. The rearrangement joined TRBV19 to TRBJ1-3; too little of a D gene remains to name it. The DNA sequence is given as TGTGCCAGCAACGGGATCTTTGGAAACACCATATATTTT. This gives the protein CASNGIFGNTIYF.